These 14 T cell receptor beta chains were sequenced from one sample in a study of human T cells and chemical hapten exposure. As for time point: pre-sensitization, week 0. As for treatment: therapeutic diphenylcyclopropenone sensitization with weekly scalp DPC. TCRdb itself ran the RACE reads through MiXCR, one entry per CDR3 protein. The sample comprises 300,000 to 400,000 distinct CDR3 sequences, more than 4.5% of which are singletons, and approximately 2.4% rests with the top ten. The input for sequencing was whole blood, taken in connection with sensitization to the hapten diphenylcyclopropenone (DPC). The receptors were gathered from a woman aged 45 to 65 with alopecia areata. Some clones in this sample may be carry-over from other donors' samples.

This clonotype was found many times. The chain combines TRBV11-2 with TRBJ2-7; TRBD1 might be the D (5 bases). V was trimmed by 4 bases and J by 5 bases, leaving 15 bases between them. The CDR3 extends over 14 amino acids. Looked up from germline, CDR1 is SGHAT and CDR2 is FQNNGV. The CDR3 coding sequence is TGTGCCAGCAGCTGGACATCAGGGCATCACGAGCAGTACTTC. Translation gives CASSWTSGHHEQYF.

This clonotype is large. The CDR3 protein is CSARTREVEQFF. The CDR3 nucleotides are TGCAGTGCTAGGACTAGGGAGGTTGAGCAGTTCTTC. The chain employs TRBV20-1 and TRBJ2-1; D possibly corresponds to TRBD2 (6 bases). Trimming took 3 bases from V and 9 from J, leaving 12 bases between them. The CDR3 length is 12 residues. Germline CDR1 reads DFQATT; CDR2 reads SNEGSKA (reference sequence).

This clonotype was seen repeatedly, ten times or more. The genes are TRBV6-5 and TRBJ1-2; a weak D match, TRBD1 (5 bases). The length of the CDR3 is 12 residues. V lost 6 bases to trimming and J lost 7 bases, with 12 bases between them. Germline assignment: CDR1 MNHEY and CDR2 SVGAGI. CDR3 loop: CASSSPGTGYTF. Written as DNA, the CDR3 is TGTGCCAGCAGCTCCCCAGGGACTGGCTACACCTTC.

This clonotype was recorded many times. The CDR3 region is CSAWPGARLTDTQYF. The CDR3 bases are TGCAGTGCTTGGCCAGGGGCGCGACTCACAGATACGCAGTATTTT. The V call is TRBV20-1, the J call TRBJ2-3; a weak D match, TRBD1 (6 bases). Trimming shortened V by 5 bases and J by 2 bases, and 17 bases separated the two germline ends. This CDR3 is built from 15 residues. Germline assignment: CDR1 DFQATT and CDR2 SNEGSKA (reference sequence).

This chain joins TRBV20-1 and TRBJ1-1; the D is unclear. The CDR3 is made up of 15 amino acids. The V gene's germline CDR1 is DFQATT and CDR2 SNEGSKA (reference sequence). V gave up 5 bases and J gave up 2 bases, with 18 bases separating them. The chain's CDR3 is CSAGGRPKQNTEAFF. As DNA, the CDR3 is TGCAGTGCTGGCGGACGGCCCAAGCAAAACACTGAAGCTTTCTTT.

In this sample, this clonotype turned up many times. J is TRBJ2-2 and V is TRBV6-6, with TRBD2 matching 11 bases. This CDR3 spans 15 amino acids. In germline, CDR1 is MNHNY, CDR2 SVGAGI (reference sequence). With V trimmed by 4 bases and J by 6 bases, 4 bases remained unmatched. CDR3 DNA sequence: TGTGCCAGCAGTTCACTAGCGGGGGCGGCCGGGGAGCTGTTTTTT. Translating gives CASSSLAGAAGELFF.

This clonotype occurred a few times. The chain's CDR3 is CASRPGTNYNSPLHF. CDR3 DNA: TGTGCCAGCAGGCCCGGGACAAACTATAATTCACCCCTCCACTTT. The V call is TRBV6-5, the J call TRBJ1-6, with D possibly being TRBD1 (6 bases). Germline values: CDR1 MNHEY, CDR2 SVGAGI. V gave up 6 bases and J gave up 3 bases, with 12 bases separating them. The CDR3 totals 15 residues.

This clonotype was seen only a few times. At one end the junction does not follow the germline gene, possibly because of a read error. The chain has TRBV6-2 or TRBV6-3 and TRBJ2-3, with TRBD2 identical over 11 bases. The germline V gene encodes CDR1 MNHEY and CDR2 SVGEGT. This CDR3 is 16 amino acids long. CDR3 protein: CASTYASGRSTDTQYF. For the CDR3, the DNA is TGTGCCAGCACTTACGCTAGCGGGAGGTCCACAGATACGCAGTATTTT.

This clonotype has a count of ten or more. CDR3 DNA: TGTGCCAGCAGCCCTCAGTTGTCCAAAAACATTCAGTACTTC. The encoded protein is CASSPQLSKNIQYF. The chain links TRBV7-2 to TRBJ2-4, with D unclear. Germline CDR1 reads SGHTA; CDR2 reads FQGNSA. The V and J ends lost 5 bases and 2 bases respectively, with 10 bases between them. The CDR3 extends over 14 amino acids.

This clonotype was picked up a small number of times. The V call is TRBV6-1, the J call TRBJ1-2; D perhaps matches TRBD1 (6 bases). The CDR3 runs 14 residues. Trimming removed 4 bases at V and 0 bases at J, with 9 bases between. Germline loops: CDR1 MNHNS, CDR2 SASEGT. The DNA of the CDR3 is TGTGCCAGCAGTGTCAGGGGAGCTAACTATGGCTACACCTTC. Protein: CASSVRGANYGYTF.

This clonotype occurred a few times. The rearrangement links TRBV7-8 to TRBJ1-2; no firm D call. The CDR3 contains 13 residues. Germline V CDR1 and CDR2: SGHVS, FQNEAQ. V was trimmed by 5 bases and J by 3 bases, leaving 10 bases between them. DNA for the CDR3: TGTGCCAGCAGCCGTGCTTTCGACTATGGCTACACCTTC. Translation gives CASSRAFDYGYTF.

This clonotype showed up many times. This chain uses TRBV5-1 with TRBJ2-1, with TRBD2 identical over 11 bases. The germline V gene encodes CDR1 SGHRS and CDR2 YFSETQ. This CDR3 region has 15 residues. V was pared by 5 bases and J by 5 bases, with 6 bases of the junction left unmatched. In DNA form, the CDR3 reads TGCGCCAGCAGGCAAACTAGCGGGGGAAACAATGAGCAGTTCTTC. Protein sequence: CASRQTSGGNNEQFF.

The chain recombines TRBV5-1 with TRBJ2-3; D unresolved. The germline V and J ends were trimmed by 1 base and 0 bases, with 9 bases remaining between them. CDR3 size: 15 residues. Germline loops: CDR1 SGHRS, CDR2 YFSETQ. CDR3 residues: CASSLSTWSTDTQYF. The DNA for the CDR3 is TGCGCCAGCAGCTTGTCAACGTGGAGCACAGATACGCAGTATTTT.

This clonotype was seen repeatedly, ten times or more. This chain joins TRBV6-2 or TRBV6-3 and TRBJ1-1; no clear D gene. V was pared by 6 bases and J by 0 bases, with 26 bases between. Germline loops: CDR1 MNHEY, CDR2 SVGEGT. This CDR3 is 19 amino acids long. The CDR3 reads CASSYPPSSSMPMNTEAFF. The CDR3 DNA is TGTGCCAGCAGCTACCCCCCGTCTTCCTCGATGCCCATGAACACTGAAGCTTTCTTT.